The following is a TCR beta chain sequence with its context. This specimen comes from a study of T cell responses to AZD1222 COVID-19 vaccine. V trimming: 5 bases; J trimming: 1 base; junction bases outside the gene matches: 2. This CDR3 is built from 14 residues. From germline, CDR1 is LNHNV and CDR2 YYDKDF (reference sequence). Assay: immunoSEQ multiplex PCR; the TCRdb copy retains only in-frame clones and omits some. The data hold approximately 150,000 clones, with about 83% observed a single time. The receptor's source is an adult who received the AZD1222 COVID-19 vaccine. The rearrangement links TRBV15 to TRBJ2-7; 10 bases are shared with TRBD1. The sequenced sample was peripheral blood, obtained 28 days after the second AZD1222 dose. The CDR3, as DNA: TGTGCCACCAGCTCGGACAGGGGGTCCTACGAGCAGTACTTC. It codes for CATSSDRGSYEQYF.